The 30 T cell receptor beta chains in this list originate from one sample, sequenced in a study of blood T cell repertoires in COVID-19. Method: immunoSEQ multiplex PCR; TCRdb's copy keeps in-frame clones and lacks some. The sample has roughly 200,000 clones, approximately 80% seen once; the top ten hold roughly 14%. Input material: peripheral blood. Receptors were obtained from a middle-aged man who had recovered from COVID-19.

The chain has TRBV30 and TRBJ1-4, with D perhaps TRBD1 (5 bases). Trimming took 5 bases from V and 10 from J, leaving 11 bases between them. Germline V gives CDR1 GTSNPN, CDR2 SVGIG (reference sequence). The CDR3 has 11 residues. The CDR3 DNA reads as TGTGCCTGGGGGGCGAGCGGAAAACTGTTTTTT. Its translation: CAWGASGKLFF.

The chain uses TRBV19 and TRBJ2-7; TRBD2 aligns across 8 bases. Germline CDR1 LNHDA, CDR2 SQIVND (reference sequence). The V and J ends lost 5 bases and 2 bases, in that order; junction bases with no gene match: 5. CDR3 length: 14 residues. CDR3 in DNA: TGTGCCAGTAGTGCTGGACTAGCACCCTACGAGCAGTACTTC. Translation: CASSAGLAPYEQYF.

This clone occurred once. V and J are TRBV30 and TRBJ1-2; maybe TRBD1 (5 bases). Germline lookup yields CDR1 GTSNPN and CDR2 SVGIG (reference sequence). CDR3 length: 16 residues. Trimming removed 5 bases from V and 0 bases from J, with 19 bases in between. CDR3 sequence: CAWEQPGRGTNYGYTF. In DNA, the CDR3 is TGTGCCTGGGAACAACCTGGGAGGGGAACTAACTATGGCTACACCTTC.

This chain uses TRBV7-3 with TRBJ2-3, with 8 bases matching TRBD2. This CDR3 comprises 14 residues. The ends lost 5 bases at V and 6 bases at J; junction bases unmatched: 7. Germline V gene sequence: CDR1 SGHTA, CDR2 FQGTGA. Here the CDR3 reads CASSPGLAGDTQYF. The DNA for the CDR3 is TGTGCCAGCAGCCCAGGACTAGCCGGGGATACGCAGTATTTT. Based on the CDR3 plus reference TRBV7-3 and TRBJ2-3, the full variable domain is GAGVSQTPSNKVTEKGKYVELRCDPISGHTALYWYRQSLGQGPEFLIYFQGTGAADDSGLPNDRFFAVRPEGSVSTLKIQRTERGDSAVYLCASSPGLAGDTQYFGPGTRLTVL.

The chain employs TRBV19 and TRBJ2-7; TRBD1 might be the D (6 bases). This CDR3 is built from 13 residues. With 5 bases removed from V and 0 bases from J, the gap between germline ends came to 8 bases. CDR1 LNHDA and CDR2 SQIVND come from the germline V gene (reference sequence). The CDR3: CASSPGHSYEQYF. CDR3 DNA sequence: TGTGCCAGTAGTCCGGGACACTCCTACGAGCAGTACTTC.

This clone was observed once. This chain connects TRBV27 to TRBJ2-1, with 14 bases aligning to TRBD2. Unmatched junction bases numbered 15, after V lost 10 bases and J lost 7 bases. Germline CDR1 is MNHEY and CDR2 is SMNVEV (reference sequence). The CDR3 totals 17 residues. CDR3 sequence reads: CATQIRGLAGEGNEQFF. For the CDR3, the DNA is TGTGCCACTCAAATTCGGGGACTAGCGGGAGAAGGAAATGAGCAGTTCTTC.

The V and J genes are TRBV24-1 and TRBJ2-7, with TRBD1 identical over 10 bases. V shed 9 bases, J shed 4 bases, and the junction held 11 bases outside the gene matches. The CDR3 totals 15 residues. Germline CDR1 is KGHDR and CDR2 is SFDVKD. The CDR3 DNA reads as TGTGCCACCCTAGACAGGGGGCCAAGAACTTACGAGCAGTACTTC. It specifies CATLDRGPRTYEQYF.

The gene calls are TRBV28 and TRBJ1-2; D gene unclear. Germline V gene sequence: CDR1 MDHEN, CDR2 SYDVKM. The ends were cut back, 6 bases at V and 4 bases at J, with 12 bases in the middle. This CDR3 contains 13 residues. The CDR3 DNA reads TGTGCCAGCAGCCCGGGAAGACTCTATGGCTACACCTTC. Its protein product is CASSPGRLYGYTF.

The chain employs TRBV19 and TRBJ1-6; maybe TRBD1 (6 bases). This CDR3 has 15 amino acids. Germline lookup yields CDR1 LNHDA and CDR2 SQIVND (reference sequence). V was cut by 5 bases and J by 0 bases, with 8 bases left in between. The CDR3 nucleotides read TGTGCCAGTAGTGAGGACAGCTCCTATAATTCACCCCTCCACTTT. It translates to CASSEDSSYNSPLHF. The variable domain in full, with the rest retrieved from reference TRBV19 and TRBJ1-6, is DGGITQSPKYLFRKEGQNVTLSCEQNLNHDAMYWYRQDPGQGLRLIYYSQIVNDFQKGDIAEGYSVSREKKESFPLTVTSAQKNPTAFYLCASSEDSSYNSPLHFGNGTRLTVT.

This sequence joins TRBV19 and TRBJ2-1; D may be TRBD2 (6 bases). Between the trimmed V and J ends, which lost 3 bases and 4 bases, there was a span of 16 bases. Per the germline V gene, CDR1 is LNHDA and CDR2 is SQIVND (reference sequence). This CDR3 is 16 amino acids long. CDR3 nucleotide sequence: TGTGCCAGTAGTATGGAGGGTATAGCCCTTTACAATGAGCAGTTCTTC. Translated, it gives CASSMEGIALYNEQFF.

The chain joins TRBV7-3 to TRBJ2-7; TRBD2 matches 11 bases. CDR1 is SGHTA, CDR2 FQGTGA, per germline. V lost 2 bases to trimming and J lost 4 bases; unmatched junction nucleotides: 7. The CDR3 is 16 residues long. The CDR3: CASSLEPSGRKYEQYF. The CDR3, as DNA: TGTGCCAGCAGCTTAGAGCCTAGCGGGAGGAAATACGAGCAGTACTTC.

The count of this clone is one. This rearrangement joins TRBV6-5 to TRBJ2-7; maybe TRBD1 (5 bases). This CDR3 has 15 residues. Trimming took 4 bases from V and 0 from J, leaving 13 bases between them. From germline, CDR1 is MNHEY and CDR2 SVGAGI. The CDR3 bases are TGTGCCAGCAGTTTACGTGCAGGGAACTCCTACGAGCAGTACTTC. Translation: CASSLRAGNSYEQYF.

The chain joins TRBV5-1 to TRBJ1-1, with 10 bases aligning to TRBD1. Germline V gives CDR1 SGHRS, CDR2 YFSETQ. The CDR3 runs 15 residues. With 4 bases clipped from V and 6 bases from J, the junction kept 9 bases outside the gene matches. Here the CDR3 reads CASSVRTGGKAEAFF. DNA of the CDR3: TGCGCCAGCAGCGTCCGGACAGGGGGGAAGGCTGAAGCTTTCTTT.

CDR3 loop: CAWRSSGETQYF. The DNA of the CDR3 is TGTGCCTGGAGGTCTAGCGGGGAGACCCAGTACTTC. The chain combines TRBV30 with TRBJ2-5; 8 nucleotides match TRBD2. The CDR3 extends over 12 amino acids. Per the germline V gene, CDR1 is GTSNPN and CDR2 is SVGIG (reference sequence). The ends lost 3 bases at V and 5 bases at J; junction bases unmatched: 2.

The V and J genes are TRBV2 and TRBJ2-5, with 10 bases identical to TRBD2. CDR1 SNHLY and CDR2 FYNNEI come from the germline V gene. J gave up 3 bases and V 2 bases, and 9 bases lay outside the gene matches. This CDR3 comprises 17 residues. Written as DNA, the CDR3 is TGTGCCAGCAGTGAAAGACGGACTAGCGGAAATAAAGAGACCCAGTACTTC. Residues: CASSERRTSGNKETQYF.

The chain recombines TRBV9 with TRBJ2-7, with D possibly being TRBD1 (6 bases). The CDR3 covers 13 residues. V lost 3 bases to trimming and J lost 7 bases, with 14 bases between them. The germline V gene encodes CDR1 SGDLS and CDR2 YYNGEE. The CDR3 protein is CASSAEAGVEQYF. CDR3 in DNA: TGTGCCAGCAGCGCAGAGGCAGGGGTTGAGCAGTACTTC. Full variable domain (outside the CDR3, taken from reference TRBV9 and TRBJ2-7): DSGVTQTPKHLITATGQRVTLRCSPRSGDLSVYWYQQSLDQGLQFLIQYYNGEERAKGNILERFSAQQFPDLHSELNLSSLELGDSALYFCASSAEAGVEQYFGPGTRLTVT.

The chain links TRBV28 to TRBJ1-5; 9 bases map to TRBD1. This CDR3 comprises 15 residues. Germline CDR1 reads MDHEN; CDR2 reads SYDVKM. V shed 4 bases, J shed 6 bases, and the junction held 7 bases outside the gene matches. Written as DNA, the CDR3 is TGTGCCAGCAGTTCCGGGACAGGGTGGACTCAGCCCCAGCATTTT. This sequence encodes CASSSGTGWTQPQHF.

The J gene is TRBJ1-1, the V gene TRBV27; 10 nucleotides line up with TRBD1. The CDR3 length is 14 residues. V lost 6 bases, J lost 11 bases, and 12 bases stayed unmatched. Germline V lookup: CDR1 MNHEY, CDR2 SMNVEV (reference sequence). In DNA form, the CDR3 reads TGTGCCAGCAGCCTGGGACAGGGGAGGGATGGGGCTTTCTTT. It is translated as CASSLGQGRDGAFF.

The chain employs TRBV6-5 and TRBJ2-7, with D perhaps TRBD2 (5 bases). Germline assignment: CDR1 MNHEY and CDR2 SVGAGI. The CDR3 is 13 amino acids. V lost 7 bases and J lost 2, with 12 bases in between. CDR3 bases: TGTGCCAGCACCTCAGCGGCGACCTACGAGCAGTACTTC. This sequence encodes CASTSAATYEQYF.

The CDR3 DNA reads TGTGCCACTCGACCGGGACTAGCTCAAAATGAGCAGTTCTTC. Its protein product is CATRPGLAQNEQFF. The chain is built from TRBV19 and TRBJ2-1; 9 positions agree with TRBD2. CDR3 size: 14 residues. The germline gives CDR1 LNHDA, CDR2 SQIVND (reference sequence). Trimming at V came to 10 bases and at J to 7 bases, leaving 11 bases not matched to a gene. Combining the CDR3 with reference TRBV19 and TRBJ2-1 gives the whole variable domain DGGITQSPKYLFRKEGQNVTLSCEQNLNHDAMYWYRQDPGQGLRLIYYSQIVNDFQKGDIAEGYSVSREKKESFPLTVTSAQKNPTAFYLCATRPGLAQNEQFFGPGTRLTVL.

This chain joins TRBV4-2 and TRBJ2-1, with 7 nucleotides matching TRBD2. Per germline, CDR1 LGHNA and CDR2 YNFKEQ. J lost 2 bases, V lost 3 bases, and 7 bases had no gene match. The CDR3 totals 16 residues. Here the CDR3 reads CASSQQAGDAYNEQFF. CDR3 bases: TGTGCCAGCAGCCAGCAGGCGGGAGATGCCTACAATGAGCAGTTCTTC.

In this sample, this clone turned up once. J is TRBJ2-2 and V is TRBV4-1; 8 bases agree with TRBD2. J was trimmed by 2 bases and V by 1 base; bases with no gene match: 6. The CDR3 spans 17 residues. Germline V CDR1 and CDR2: MGHRA, YSYEKL. CDR3: CASSQVKAGVNTGELFF. The CDR3, as DNA: TGCGCCAGCAGCCAAGTAAAAGCGGGAGTCAACACCGGGGAGCTGTTTTTT.

This chain joins TRBV10-3 and TRBJ2-7, with TRBD2 matching over 9 bases. Germline V gene data show CDR1 as ENHRY and CDR2 as SYGVKD. The CDR3 runs to 17 residues. J gave up 3 bases and V 6 bases, and 15 bases lay outside the gene matches. The CDR3: CAIRETRPVAGVYEQYF. The CDR3 coding sequence is TGTGCCATCAGAGAGACCAGGCCCGTAGCGGGGGTCTACGAGCAGTACTTC.

The V call is TRBV5-1, the J call TRBJ2-1; 11 bases are a match to TRBD1. Germline trimming cut 4 bases from V and 3 bases from J; bases unmatched to any gene: 3. CDR1 is SGHRS and CDR2 is YFSETQ in the germline V gene. The CDR3 contains 15 residues. CDR3: CASSPGQGVYNEQFF. CDR3 in DNA: TGCGCCAGCAGCCCGGGACAGGGGGTCTACAATGAGCAGTTCTTC.

This rearrangement joins TRBV12-3 or TRBV12-4 to TRBJ1-1, with D possibly matching TRBD1 (5 bases). V was trimmed by 5 bases and J by 6 bases, leaving 13 bases between them. This CDR3 is 13 amino acids long. The chain's CDR3 is CASSLSWGAEAFF. The CDR3 DNA reads as TGTGCCAGCAGTCTTTCGTGGGGGGCTGAAGCTTTCTTT.

This clone was seen a single time. V is TRBV7-2 and J is TRBJ2-4; 9 bases map to TRBD2. Germline values: CDR1 SGHTA, CDR2 FQGNSA. Trimming cost V 2 bases and J 7 bases; bases outside gene matches: 3. This CDR3 is 14 amino acids long. CDR3 nucleotide sequence: TGTGCCAGCAGCTTACCAGCGGGAGGCAACATTCAGTACTTC. Its translation is CASSLPAGGNIQYF. Drawing the rest from reference TRBV7-2 and TRBJ2-4, the complete variable domain is GAGVSQSPSNKVTEKGKDVELRCDPISGHTALYWYRQSLGQGLEFLIYFQGNSAPDKSGLPSDRFSAERTGGSVSTLTIQRTQQEDSAVYLCASSLPAGGNIQYFGAGTRLSVL.

This clone was counted only a few times. The J gene is TRBJ1-2, the V gene TRBV5-1; D might be TRBD1 (6 bases). Trimming cost V 5 bases and J 0 bases, with 11 bases left between them. Germline-derived CDR1 and CDR2 are SGHRS and YFSETQ. The CDR3 extends over 14 amino acids. The CDR3 region is CASRRGQTNYGYTF. CDR3 bases: TGCGCCAGCAGACGAGGACAGACTAACTATGGCTACACCTTC.

This clone was found a few times. The V gene is TRBV19, the J gene TRBJ2-2; 8 bases line up with TRBD2. This CDR3 has 17 amino acids. Losses at the gene ends were 2 bases for V and 4 bases for J; bases not matched to a gene: 9. The V gene's germline CDR1 is LNHDA and CDR2 SQIVND (reference sequence). Here the CDR3 reads CASSIPTGLGSTGELFF. In DNA, the CDR3 is TGTGCCAGTAGTATACCAACGGGACTAGGAAGCACCGGGGAGCTGTTTTTT.

The chain joins TRBV11-3 to TRBJ1-1; 9 bases are shared with TRBD1. The V and J ends lost 5 bases and 6 bases, in that order; junction bases with no gene match: 4. The CDR3 is 13 amino acids. In germline, CDR1 is SGHNT, CDR2 YENEEA. CDR3 loop: CASSRDRDSEAFF. CDR3 bases: TGTGCCAGCAGCCGGGACAGGGACTCTGAAGCTTTCTTT.

The V gene is TRBV4-1, the J gene TRBJ1-1; TRBD1 is a possible D gene (5 bases). The CDR3 totals 14 residues. Between the trimmed V and J ends, which lost 1 base and 6 bases, there was a span of 12 bases. The germline gives CDR1 MGHRA, CDR2 YSYEKL. CDR3 DNA: TGCGCCAGCAGCCAAGGAGTCGGAGGGGCTGAAGCTTTCTTT. Its protein is CASSQGVGGAEAFF.